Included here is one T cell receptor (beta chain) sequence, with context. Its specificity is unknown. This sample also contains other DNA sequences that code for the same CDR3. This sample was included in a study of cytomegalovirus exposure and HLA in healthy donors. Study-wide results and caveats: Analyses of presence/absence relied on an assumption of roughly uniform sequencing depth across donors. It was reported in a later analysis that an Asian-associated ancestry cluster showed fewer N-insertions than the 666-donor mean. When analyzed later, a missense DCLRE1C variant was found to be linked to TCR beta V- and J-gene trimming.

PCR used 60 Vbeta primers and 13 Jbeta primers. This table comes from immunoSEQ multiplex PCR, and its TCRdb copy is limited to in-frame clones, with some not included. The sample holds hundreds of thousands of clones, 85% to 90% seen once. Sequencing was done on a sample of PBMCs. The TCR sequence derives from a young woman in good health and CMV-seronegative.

The CDR3 region is CASSQNTGELFF. The DNA for the CDR3 is TGTGCCAGCAGCCAGAACACCGGGGAGCTGTTTTTT. The gene calls are TRBV6-1 and TRBJ2-2; D unclear. V was trimmed by 6 bases and J by 1 base, leaving 3 bases between them. The germline V gene has CDR1 MNHNS and CDR2 SASEGT. This CDR3 has 12 residues.